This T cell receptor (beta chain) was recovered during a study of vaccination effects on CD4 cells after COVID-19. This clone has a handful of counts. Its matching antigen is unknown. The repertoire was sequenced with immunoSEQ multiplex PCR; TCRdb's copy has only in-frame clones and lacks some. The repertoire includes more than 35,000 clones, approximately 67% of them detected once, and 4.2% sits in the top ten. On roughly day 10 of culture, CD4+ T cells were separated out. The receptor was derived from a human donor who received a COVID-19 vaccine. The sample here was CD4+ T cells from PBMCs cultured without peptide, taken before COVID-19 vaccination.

The CDR3 loop is CASSFFQTSGSYEQYF. The CDR3 DNA is TGTGCCAGCAGCTTTTTCCAGACTAGCGGGAGCTACGAGCAGTACTTC. This chain connects TRBV5-4 to TRBJ2-7; 12 nucleotides align to TRBD2. This CDR3 spans 16 amino acids. Germline V gene lookup returns CDR1 SGHNT and CDR2 YYREEE (reference sequence). Trimming removed 2 bases from V and 3 bases from J; junction bases left unmatched: 6.